The clone carrying this TCR beta chain was observed a single time. This specimen comes from a study of blood T cell repertoires in COVID-19. Profiling relied on immunoSEQ multiplex PCR, and the TCRdb table lists in-frame clones only, not all of them. The table shows approximately 38,000 clones, with nearly 90% occurring only once. Trimming cost V 5 bases and J 2 bases; bases outside gene matches: 5. CDR1 KGHSH and CDR2 LQKENI come from the germline V gene. The CDR3 spans 14 residues. The sample was peripheral blood. The chain carries TRBV18 and TRBJ1-2; 7 bases fit TRBD1. The source of this sequence is a man aged 60 to 75 with COVID-19, enrolled during active disease. The CDR3 DNA reads as TGTGCCAGCTCATCACAGGGGCGCAACTATGGCTACACCTTC. It is translated as CASSSQGRNYGYTF.